The 15 T cell receptor beta chains in this list originate from one sample, sequenced in a study of regulatory T cells in long-lasting Graves disease. The time point here: persistent/refractory GD, antithyroid drugs over 5 years with positive TRAb. PBMCs were the source of the RNA used for TCR sequencing. Investigators prepared the TCR beta libraries by applying iRepertoire HTBI primers and Arm-PCR of CDR3 regions. TCRdb re-called the multiplex PCR reads with MiXCR, one entry per CDR3 protein. Among some 370,000 distinct CDR3 sequences listed, roughly 25% were seen once. The material was peripheral blood mononuclear cells (PBMCs), obtained when the disease was refractory, from a patient treated with antithyroid drugs. These receptors originate from a woman aged 40 to 50 with Graves disease.

This clonotype was counted many times. This chain uses TRBV10-3 with TRBJ2-5, with 9 positions matching TRBD1. Per the germline V gene, CDR1 is ENHRY and CDR2 is SYGVKD. The CDR3 spans 14 residues. V was pared by 4 bases and J by 5 bases, with 5 bases of the junction left unmatched. The CDR3 loop is CAISGTGEGETQYF. CDR3 DNA: TGTGCCATCAGTGGGACAGGGGAAGGGGAGACCCAGTACTTC.

The V call is TRBV20-1, the J call TRBJ2-7; the D call may be TRBD1 or TRBD2 (5 bases each). V was clipped by 0 bases and J by 6 bases, with 21 bases between them. The germline CDR1 and CDR2 sequences are DFQATT and SNEGSKA (reference sequence). This CDR3 is built from 16 residues. The CDR3 DNA sequence: TGCAGTGCTAGAGATCTAAGGGACGGTCAGGACTCCGAGCAGTACTTC. This codes for CSARDLRDGQDSEQYF.

Written as DNA, the CDR3 is TGTGCCAGCAGCTTAGATAGCCAGAAATTTTTCTACGAGCAGTACTTC. Its protein product is CASSLDSQKFFYEQYF. This rearrangement joins TRBV11-2 to TRBJ2-7, with D unresolved. The CDR3 is 16 residues long. Trimming took off 0 bases at V and 3 bases at J, with 15 bases between the two ends. The germline V gene has CDR1 SGHAT and CDR2 FQNNGV.

V usage is TRBV20-1 and J usage is TRBJ2-5; TRBD2 matches at 8 bases. Per the germline V gene, CDR1 is DFQATT and CDR2 is SNEGSKA (reference sequence). The CDR3 runs 17 residues. The junction had 9 bases not matched to a gene; V was cut back by 0 bases and J by 0 bases. This CDR3 is CSARDLMVAGHQETQYF. The CDR3 DNA is TGCAGTGCTAGAGATCTCATGGTAGCGGGGCACCAAGAGACCCAGTACTTC.

This clonotype was seen repeatedly, ten times or more. The V gene is TRBV15, the J gene TRBJ1-1; D gene unclear. Trimming stripped 3 bases from V and 8 bases from J, with 13 bases between. This CDR3 contains 13 residues. Germline loops: CDR1 LNHNV, CDR2 YYDKDF (reference sequence). The CDR3 spells CATSRVYRAEAFF. CDR3 DNA sequence: TGTGCCACCAGCAGGGTTTATAGGGCGGAAGCTTTCTTT.

The genes are TRBV3-1 and TRBJ2-7; 9 positions match TRBD1. Trimming cost V 5 bases and J 3 bases; bases outside gene matches: 8. CDR1 LGHDT and CDR2 YNNKEL come from the germline V gene (reference sequence). CDR3 length: 15 residues. In DNA form, the CDR3 reads TGTGCCAGCAGCTACAGGGGGCTTAAGGACTACGAGCAGTACTTC. It yields the protein CASSYRGLKDYEQYF.

In the case of this clonotype: At one boundary the junction diverges from the germline segment, which might be a read error. The V gene is TRBV11-2, the J gene TRBJ1-3; 7 nucleotides match TRBD1. Germline V gene sequence: CDR1 SGHAT, CDR2 FQNNGV. The CDR3 totals 15 residues. CDR3 residues: CASSTMTGTGNTVYF. CDR3 nucleotides: TGTGCCAGCAGCACTATGACAGGGACTGGAAACACCGTATATTTT.

This clonotype has a single count. V is TRBV19 and J is TRBJ2-7, with TRBD1 matching over 7 bases. The germline CDR1 and CDR2 sequences are LNHDA and SQIVND (reference sequence). V shed 4 bases, J shed 1 base, and the junction held 7 bases outside the gene matches. There are 15 residues in the CDR3. CDR3 protein: CASSKPGGSSYEQYF. The CDR3 nucleotides read TGTGCCAGTAGTAAACCAGGGGGAAGTTCCTACGAGCAGTACTTC.

This clonotype was counted between two and nine times. The V call is TRBV27, the J call TRBJ1-1; D remains unclear. Germline assignment: CDR1 MNHEY and CDR2 SMNVEV (reference sequence). The CDR3 has 15 residues. V was clipped by 6 bases and J by 8 bases, with 22 bases between them. CDR3 sequence reads: CASRYQSGGLKEAFF. CDR3 DNA sequence: TGTGCCAGCAGATACCAATCAGGCGGACTAAAGGAAGCTTTCTTT.

This clonotype was observed a few times. V gene TRBV7-2 combines with J gene TRBJ2-7; 10 bases fit TRBD2. The trim removed 5 bases at V and 3 bases at J, leaving 7 bases unmatched. The CDR3 has 15 residues. The germline V gene has CDR1 SGHTA and CDR2 FQGNSA. CDR3 amino acids: CASSRTSGGIYEQYF. The CDR3, as DNA: TGTGCCAGCAGCCGGACTAGCGGTGGCATCTACGAGCAGTACTTC.

This clonotype was recorded many times. V usage is TRBV11-1 and J usage is TRBJ2-2; D ambiguous. In germline, CDR1 is SGHAT, CDR2 FQDESV (reference sequence). The CDR3 sequence is 15 residues long. Trimming removed 7 bases at V and 0 bases at J, with 12 bases between. The CDR3 DNA reads as TGTGCCAGCAACAAAGGAAATGCGAACACCGGGGAGCTGTTTTTT. Translation: CASNKGNANTGELFF.

At least ten counts were recorded for this clonotype. The V gene is TRBV20-1, the J gene TRBJ2-7, with 9 bases matching TRBD1. V gave up 6 bases and J gave up 5 bases; unmatched junction bases: 5. The CDR3 length is 12 residues. CDR1 and CDR2 from the germline V gene are DFQATT and SNEGSKA (reference sequence). This CDR3 reads CSADRGQDEQYF. CDR3 nucleotide sequence: TGCAGTGCGGACAGGGGTCAGGACGAGCAGTACTTC.

This clonotype was observed at least ten times. This chain joins TRBV28 and TRBJ2-5; D may be TRBD2 (5 bases). The germline V gene has CDR1 MDHEN and CDR2 SYDVKM. The CDR3 spans 11 residues. V was trimmed by 2 bases and J by 9 bases, leaving 7 bases between them. CDR3 protein: CASSLARAQYF. The CDR3 nucleotides read TGTGCCAGCAGTTTAGCGAGGGCCCAGTACTTC.

The rearrangement links TRBV29-1 to TRBJ2-5, with D possibly being TRBD1 (5 bases). CDR1 is SQVTM and CDR2 is ANQGSEA in the germline V gene. The CDR3 consists of 13 residues. V lost 2 bases and J lost 2, with 9 bases in between. DNA of the CDR3: TGCAGCGTTGAAAGGGGCCCGCAAGAGACCCAGTACTTC. This translates into CSVERGPQETQYF.

The gene calls are TRBV6-2 or TRBV6-3 and TRBJ2-3; either TRBD1 or TRBD2 may supply D (5 bases each). Germline CDR1 MNHEY, CDR2 SVGEGT. This CDR3 region has 14 residues. V lost 5 bases, J lost 1 base, and 10 bases lay in between. CDR3 bases: TGTGCCAGCAGTCGGGACGGTCGCACAGATACGCAGTATTTT. Amino acids: CASSRDGRTDTQYF.